This entry features one T cell receptor beta chain sequence. Its target is not known. The data are from a study of cytomegalovirus exposure and HLA in healthy donors. Across the whole study: There were 65 million to 85 million unique TCRs (from HLA-typed donors) in an early data release. Study conclusions and caveats: A later analysis linked 16,951 TCR beta sequences to HLA alleles at 0.05 false discovery rate. Rare TCR sequences dominated, though some public TCRs recurred in many donors.

The CDR3 contains 15 residues. The V end was cut by 0 bases, the J end by 3 bases, with 12 bases between. Looked up from germline, CDR1 is LGHNA and CDR2 is YSLEER. PCR was performed using 60 Vbeta and 13 Jbeta primers. TCRdb's table, derived via immunoSEQ multiplex PCR, lists solely in-frame clones and lacks some. The table lists 150,000 to 250,000 clones, 82% of them singletons. The chain is built from TRBV4-3 and TRBJ2-7; maybe TRBD1 (7 bases). The clonotype comes from a boy under 10 years old in good health and CMV-seronegative. Sequencing was done on a sample of PBMCs. The CDR3 DNA reads as TGCGCCAGCAGCCAAGACGCAGGGGGAGGCTACGAGCAGTACTTC. It translates to CASSQDAGGGYEQYF.